This T cell receptor (beta chain) comes out of a study of CD8+ T cells in alopecia areata (dated by TCRdb to the late 2010s). Background for the entire study: The treated patients, all with moderate-to-severe alopecia areata, were enrolled in an open-label pilot trial of oral tofacitinib given at 5 to 10 mg twice daily. Human TCRbeta sequencing covered scalp tissue and sorted CD4+ and CD8+ peripheral blood T cells from patchy and totalis/universalis alopecia areata patients and healthy controls. Patients received tofacitinib for 6 to 18 months and were then followed off drug for 6 months to check for delayed response and recurrence. Biopsies were taken from tofacitinib-treated patients at baseline and again at 4 and 24 weeks into treatment, and several of those patients also had a later scalp biopsy. TCRbeta CDR3 regions were amplified by immunoSEQ multiplex PCR using 35 Vbeta forward and 13 Jbeta reverse primers. High-throughput TCRbeta sequencing was used to examine T cell clonal expansion in alopecia areata in both the C3H/HeJ mouse model and human patients. Scalp clonality was compared across normal scalp (n=4), patchy alopecia areata scalp (n=8), and alopecia totalis/universalis scalp (n=8). Disease severity in treated patients was measured with the SALT score, which quantifies the percentage of affected scalp surface area. RNA was extracted with the PAXgene miRNA kit for fixed scalp, the miRNeasy kit for PBMCs, and the RNeasy kit for mouse skin.

Points the paper makes about the study in general: Scalp TCR repertoire analysis is complicated because resident alphabeta T cells in normal human skin are also sequenced, whereas mouse skin is dominated by gammadelta T cells. During tofacitinib treatment, many expanded lesional clones remained in scalp and blood, and this persistence may partly explain relapse after treatment is stopped. Tofacitinib significantly decreased scalp clonality and the number of expanded CD8+ clones among the top 100 scalp clones. Shared TCR sequences between patients were less evident than in mice, which may be partly attributable to HLA diversity in the patient population. The treated cohort was small, with a single nonresponder, so links between baseline CD8+ expansion and response need larger studies. Lesional scalp, especially in alopecia totalis/universalis, showed higher clonality and more expanded CD8+ clones than normal scalp, suggesting antigenic drive.

V was cut back by 5 bases and J by 8 bases, leaving a gap of 22 bases between them. The germline V gene encodes CDR1 SEHNR and CDR2 FQNEAQ (reference sequence). The CDR3 runs 16 amino acids, cysteine and phenylalanine included. Only the CDR3 portion is preserved as DNA: 48 bases, with reading frame beginning at the first base. In regard to this clone: Its antigen is still unknown. Base qualities are not recorded, but no much larger clone differs from it by a single base.

The library came from the immunoSEQ multiplex PCR assay. RNA was extracted from all samples and reverse transcribed into cDNA as template for TCR sequencing. First-strand cDNA was synthesized with SuperScript III using a 2:1 mix of oligo-dT and random hexamers. A synthetic immune receptor repertoire was used to measure amplification bias, and any remaining bias was corrected computationally. Concerning the study's data processing: Raw reads were preprocessed to remove errors, and CDR3 was defined by IMGT conventions from the conserved cysteine to phenylalanine. Clonality was calculated as 1 minus Shannon entropy normalized by log2 of the number of productive unique TCRs. Whether scalp clones were CD4 or CD8 was inferred by matching scalp TCRbeta sequences against CD4 and CD8 repertoires sorted from blood. TCRdb retrieved this table from immuneACCESS and kept in-frame rearrangements only. Not all clones are present; in checked studies, unresolved V genes account for under half, and no reason is known for the remainder. V, J and clone size are those of that table, while D and trimming were read from the DNA. This sample lists around 110,000 clones; around 84% were detected once. Roughly a quarter of the sample is in the top ten clones.

The sample's time point label is to be understood as: 24 weeks on oral tofacitinib. The treatment or condition label corresponds to: oral pan-JAK inhibitor, 5-10 mg twice daily. From alopecia areata patients, peripheral blood was collected along with lesional scalp punch biopsies. PBMCs were isolated by density centrifugation and stained for CD3, CD4 and CD8, after which CD4+ and CD8+ T cells were sorted on a FACSAria. Sequenced here: CD8+ T cells sorted from blood, sampled at week 24, from a patient treated with tofacitinib. The sequence is built from TRBV7-9 and TRBJ2-1; the D gene could be either TRBD1 or TRBD2, each agreeing at 5 bases. This sequence was found in a human donor with alopecia areata. For the CDR3, the sequence is CASSEQEASRVHEQFF. In nucleotides, the sequence is TGTGCCAGCAGCGAACAGGAGGCTAGTCGAGTCCATGAGCAGTTCTTC.